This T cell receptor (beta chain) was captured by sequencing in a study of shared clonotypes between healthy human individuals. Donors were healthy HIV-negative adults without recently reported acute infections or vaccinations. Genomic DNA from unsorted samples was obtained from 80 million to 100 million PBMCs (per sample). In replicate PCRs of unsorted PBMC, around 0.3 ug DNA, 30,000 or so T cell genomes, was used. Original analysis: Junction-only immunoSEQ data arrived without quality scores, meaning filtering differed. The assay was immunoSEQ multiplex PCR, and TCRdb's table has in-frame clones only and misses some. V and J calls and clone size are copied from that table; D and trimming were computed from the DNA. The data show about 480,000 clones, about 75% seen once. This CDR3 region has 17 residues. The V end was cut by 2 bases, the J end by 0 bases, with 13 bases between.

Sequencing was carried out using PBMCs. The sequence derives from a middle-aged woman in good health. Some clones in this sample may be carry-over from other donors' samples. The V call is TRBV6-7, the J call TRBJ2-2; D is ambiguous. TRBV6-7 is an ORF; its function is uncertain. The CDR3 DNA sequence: TGTGCCAGCAGTTACCCAACCAATCTCGCGAACACCGGGGAGCTGTTTTTT. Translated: CASSYPTNLANTGELFF.